These 22 T cell receptor beta chains came from one sample sequenced in a study of blood T cells in healthy people across ages. For the second PCR, which ran for about 7 to 12 cycles, a sample-barcoded 5' primer and a J-beta primer mix were used. Via MiXCR, TCRdb re-called the 5' RACE reads, giving one row per CDR3 protein. Found here are 700,000 to 850,000 distinct CDR3 sequences, 36% of them singletons; the top ten hold 10% to 15%. The sample consisted of blood. These receptors were obtained from a man aged 18 to 30 in good health.

This clonotype occurred a few times. The chain is built from TRBV7-2 and TRBJ2-2; D is perhaps TRBD1 (5 bases). CDR3 length equals 14 residues. Germline V CDR1 and CDR2: SGHTA, FQGNSA. Trimming stripped 5 bases from V and 2 bases from J, with 9 bases between. The CDR3: CASSPDTNTGELFF. The CDR3 DNA sequence: TGTGCCAGCAGCCCGGACACTAACACCGGGGAGCTGTTTTTT.

The chain is built from TRBV6-2 or TRBV6-3 and TRBJ2-3; D may be TRBD1 or TRBD2 (5 bases each). This CDR3 contains 16 residues. V lost 3 bases, J lost 1 base, and 14 bases lay in between. Germline V gene lookup returns CDR1 MNHEY and CDR2 SVGEGT. The chain's CDR3 is CASSYGAALGTDTQYF. DNA of the CDR3: TGTGCCAGCAGTTATGGGGCGGCACTAGGCACAGATACGCAGTATTTT.

There are many counts of this clonotype. The rearrangement joins TRBV6-2 or TRBV6-3 to TRBJ2-3, with TRBD1 identical over 12 bases. Germline loops: CDR1 MNHEY, CDR2 SVGEGT. The junction had 5 bases not matched to a gene; V was cut back by 4 bases and J by 6 bases. The CDR3 has 15 residues. This CDR3 reads CASSFGTGGADTQYF. CDR3 sequence (DNA): TGTGCCAGCAGTTTTGGGACAGGGGGCGCGGATACGCAGTATTTT.

This clonotype was seen ten or more times. The chain is built from TRBV6-5 and TRBJ2-3; TRBD2 matches at 7 bases. The V gene's germline CDR1 is MNHEY and CDR2 SVGAGI. CDR3 size: 13 residues. Trimming removed 2 bases from V and 6 bases from J; junction bases left unmatched: 2. This chain's CDR3 is CASSYREVDTQYF. The CDR3 DNA is TGTGCCAGCAGTTACCGGGAGGTCGATACGCAGTATTTT.

This chain links TRBV12-3 or TRBV12-4 with TRBJ1-1, with D possibly being TRBD1 (6 bases). Trimming took off 5 bases at V and 0 bases at J, with 13 bases between the two ends. The CDR3 consists of 15 residues. In DNA, the CDR3 is TGTGCCAGCAGTCCCGAAGGACAGCTGAACACTGAAGCTTTCTTT. It specifies CASSPEGQLNTEAFF.

This clonotype was picked up a small number of times. The J gene is TRBJ2-7, the V gene TRBV2; no definite D call. With 5 bases removed from V and 5 bases from J, the gap between germline ends came to 22 bases. The CDR3 runs to 16 residues. The V gene's germline CDR1 is SNHLY and CDR2 FYNNEI. CDR3 coding DNA: TGTGCCAGCAGTCCCCCCCCTGACTCCCTTGATGACGAGCAGTACTTC. As protein: CASSPPPDSLDDEQYF.

This chain links TRBV5-1 with TRBJ2-2, with D perhaps TRBD1 (6 bases). Germline CDR1 and CDR2: SGHRS and YFSETQ. Trimming shortened V by 5 bases and J by 4 bases, and 12 bases separated the two germline ends. This CDR3 has 14 amino acids. The CDR3 region is CASSILDSTGELFF. In DNA form, the CDR3 reads TGCGCCAGCAGTATACTGGACAGCACCGGGGAGCTGTTTTTT.

This chain links TRBV27 with TRBJ1-2; no clear D gene. Germline values: CDR1 MNHEY, CDR2 SMNVEV (reference sequence). The CDR3 is made up of 15 amino acids. Between the trimmed V and J ends, which lost 5 bases and 2 bases, there was a span of 15 bases. Here the CDR3 reads CASSHPAGNNYGYTF. The DNA of the CDR3 is TGTGCCAGCAGTCACCCGGCGGGGAACAACTATGGCTACACCTTC.

The chain employs TRBV14 and TRBJ2-7; D call uncertain. The V gene's germline CDR1 is SGHDN and CDR2 FVKESK. The CDR3 spans 17 residues. V dropped 0 bases and J dropped 3 bases, with 18 bases sitting between them. CDR3 amino acids: CASSQETEADQFYEQYF. DNA for the CDR3: TGTGCCAGCAGCCAAGAAACAGAGGCAGATCAGTTCTACGAGCAGTACTTC. The variable domain in full, with the rest retrieved from reference TRBV14 and TRBJ2-7, is EAGVTQFPSHSVIEKGQTVTLRCDPISGHDNLYWYRRVMGKEIKFLLHFVKESKQDESGMPNNRFLAERTGGTYSTLKVQPAELEDSGVYFCASSQETEADQFYEQYFGPGTRLTVT.

This chain joins TRBV12-3 or TRBV12-4 and TRBJ1-5; the D is unclear. CDR3 length equals 14 residues. Trimming removed 1 base at V and 6 bases at J, with 10 bases between. In DNA form, the CDR3 reads TGTGCCAGCAGTTTAGACCGGGATTTTCAGCCCCAGCATTTT. It encodes CASSLDRDFQPQHF.

The chain joins TRBV12-3 or TRBV12-4 to TRBJ2-5, with no clear D. Deletions cut 9 bases from V and 2 bases from J, with 13 bases between. The CDR3 runs to 13 residues. The CDR3 DNA reads TGTGCCAGTGGGAACCACCCACAAGAGACCCAGTACTTC. It codes for CASGNHPQETQYF.

To note about this clonotype: A much more abundant neighbour one base away suggests this may be a read error. J is TRBJ2-3 and V is TRBV12-3 or TRBV12-4; unclear D gene. The CDR3 runs 13 residues. CDR3 sequence: CAGSLSDTDTQYF. CDR3 nucleotide sequence: TGTGCCGGCAGTTTAAGCGATACAGATACGCAGTATTTT.

The chain recombines TRBV7-2 with TRBJ2-7; TRBD1 might be the D (6 bases). V lost 7 bases and J lost 5, with 15 bases in between. Germline V gene data show CDR1 as SGHTA and CDR2 as FQGNSA. This CDR3 spans 13 amino acids. The CDR3 is CASTLTGRHEQYF. CDR3 coding DNA: TGTGCCAGCACCTTGACAGGTCGCCACGAGCAGTACTTC.

The chain uses TRBV7-2 and TRBJ2-5; a weak D match, TRBD2 (6 bases). Germline V gives CDR1 SGHTA, CDR2 FQGNSA. V lost 2 bases, J lost 2 bases, and 9 bases lay in between. CDR3 length: 14 residues. For the CDR3, the DNA is TGTGCCAGCAGCTTATCGGCGGGGCAAGAGACCCAGTACTTC. It yields the protein CASSLSAGQETQYF.

As regards this clonotype: A much larger clone differs from this one at a single base, so this may be a read error. V is TRBV20-1 and J is TRBJ2-1, with 10 bases lining up with TRBD1. Germline CDR1 is DFQATT and CDR2 is SNEGSKA (reference sequence). The CDR3 is 13 amino acids. Trimming at V came to 6 bases and at J to 8 bases, leaving 7 bases not matched to a gene. The CDR3 nucleotides are TGCAGTGCCGTACGGACAGGGGGGCATGAGCAGTTCTTC. The encoded protein is CSAVRTGGHEQFF.

The chain couples TRBV10-2 to TRBJ2-7; perhaps TRBD2 as D (6 bases). V was trimmed by 3 bases and J by 4 bases, leaving 13 bases between them. Germline-derived CDR1 and CDR2 are WSHSY and SAAADI. The CDR3 sequence is 14 residues long. The CDR3 nucleotides are TGCGCCAGCAGTGACCGGGGGATAGGGTACGAGCAGTACTTC. Its translation is CASSDRGIGYEQYF.

This clonotype appeared many times. The chain links TRBV4-1 to TRBJ2-1, with D perhaps matching TRBD2 (5 bases). The CDR3 spans 14 residues. The germline gives CDR1 MGHRA, CDR2 YSYEKL. V dropped 1 base and J dropped 10 bases, with 14 bases sitting between them. The CDR3 DNA is TGCGCCAGCAGCCAAGTTGGAGGTCCGTTAGAGCAGTTCTTC. It codes for CASSQVGGPLEQFF.

The DNA for the CDR3 is TGCAGTGCTAGAGTCGAGACTAGCTCCTATAATTCACCCCTCCACTTT. Translation: CSARVETSSYNSPLHF. V and J are TRBV20-1 and TRBJ1-6, with D unresolved. Trimming cost V 1 base and J 0 bases, with 10 bases left between them. This CDR3 contains 16 residues. Germline V gene data show CDR1 as DFQATT and CDR2 as SNEGSKA (reference sequence).

The chain carries TRBV3-1 and TRBJ2-5; 12 bases map to TRBD1. The CDR3 consists of 18 residues. Trimming removed 3 bases from V and 3 bases from J; junction bases left unmatched: 11. Germline CDR1 is LGHDT and CDR2 is YNNKEL (reference sequence). DNA for the CDR3: TGTGCCAGCAGCCATCCCCCGGGGGACAGGGGGCGAAAAGAGACCCAGTACTTC. It specifies CASSHPPGDRGRKETQYF.

This clonotype was detected once. J is TRBJ2-2 and V is TRBV7-9; 9 bases fit TRBD1. The germline gives CDR1 SEHNR, CDR2 FQNEAQ (reference sequence). The CDR3 is made up of 15 amino acids. Losses at the gene ends were 5 bases for V and 6 bases for J; bases not matched to a gene: 7. The CDR3 sequence: CASSAGTGLAGELFF. For the CDR3, the DNA is TGTGCCAGCAGCGCAGGGACAGGGTTGGCCGGGGAGCTGTTTTTT.

This clonotype was seen a few times. The genes are TRBV4-1 and TRBJ1-1, with 8 bases that match TRBD1. With V trimmed by 1 base and J by 6 bases, 7 bases remained unmatched. Germline CDR1 reads MGHRA; CDR2 reads YSYEKL. The CDR3 is 15 residues long. In DNA form, the CDR3 reads TGCGCCAGCAGCCAAGCGAGACAGGGGAGCGCTGAAGCTTTCTTT. Translating gives CASSQARQGSAEAFF.

The chain joins TRBV28 to TRBJ1-2; D remains ambiguous. The CDR3 contains 17 residues. Deletions cut 2 bases from V and 7 bases from J, with 23 bases between. In germline, CDR1 is MDHEN, CDR2 SYDVKM. CDR3 region: CASSLAAGNDLACGYTF. The CDR3 DNA sequence: TGTGCCAGCAGTTTAGCGGCAGGTAACGATCTTGCCTGTGGCTACACCTTC.